This T cell receptor (beta chain) was recorded in a study of blood T cell repertoires in COVID-19. The wider study: COVID-19 samples from acute and convalescent phases originated in the United States, Italy and Spain. PBMCs, B-cell-depleted T cells, or T cells provided the cDNA or gDNA that made up the material.

Authors' analysis steps: For nucleated cells, counts were estimated from reference gene primer amplification. Using immunoSEQ multiplex PCR, the repertoire was profiled, and TCRdb retains in-frame clones only, with some absent. The V and J calls and clone size come from that table; D and trimming were worked out from the DNA. The sample lists a few hundred thousand clones; 80% to 90% were seen once. The CDR3 runs 15 residues. The V and J ends lost 5 bases and 0 bases respectively, with 13 bases between them. CDR1 is SEHNR, CDR2 FQNEAQ, per germline (reference sequence). The sequenced sample consisted of peripheral blood. The TCR sequence derives from a man between 60 and 70 years old who had recovered from COVID-19. The chain recombines TRBV7-9 with TRBJ1-1, with a tentative D call TRBD1 (5 bases). This CDR3 is CASSPRGQMNTEAFF. CDR3 nucleotides: TGTGCCAGCAGCCCGCGAGGACAAATGAACACTGAAGCTTTCTTT.